One T cell receptor beta chain is described in this entry. Antigen unknown. With V trimmed by 8 bases and J by 5 bases, 10 bases remained unmatched. Germline-derived CDR1 and CDR2 are LNHNV and YYDKDF (reference sequence). This CDR3 has 15 amino acids. The data are from a study of T cell repertoires in cytomegalovirus infection. Whole-study context: Well-studied HLA-B-restricted CMV epitopes were used in the study alongside recently identified HLA-C-restricted ones. Based on public TCR beta signatures, there were indications of CMV infection and of a matching HLA type. Study observations and caveats: Clonotype analysis showed dominance of the ex vivo response by HLA-C-restricted CMV-specific TCR beta clonotypes.

TCRdb analysed the reads with MiXCR anew, one entry per CDR3 protein. This table holds some 310,000 distinct CDR3 sequences, roughly 25% found once. The sample here was cultured PBMCs, taken from culture after CMV antigen stimulation. This clonotype was obtained from a human donor in good health (CMV status not recorded). Some clones in this sample may be carry-over from other donors' samples. The chain has TRBV15 and TRBJ2-1, with 9 bases identical to TRBD2. The CDR3 sequence: CATRPLAGPDNEQFF. The CDR3 DNA follows: TGTGCCACCCGTCCCCTAGCGGGACCCGACAATGAGCAGTTCTTC.